This T cell receptor beta chain was found in a study of OX40 agonist ivuxolimab in advanced cancers. Study-wide background: Patients receiving dose escalation had hepatocellular carcinoma, melanoma, renal cell or head and neck cancer. Eligibility admitted prior anti-PD-1, anti-PD-L1 or anti-CTLA-4 therapy; 40% had some.

The CDR3 runs 13 residues. CDR1 SGHVS and CDR2 FNYEAQ come from the germline V gene. Trimming shortened V by 5 bases and J by 1 base, and 6 bases separated the two germline ends. Study-level results: In the 0.1-3.0 mg/kg groups, partial responders showed among the lowest expansion. Expanded clones were, on average, more numerous in CD8+ T cells than in CD4+.

Assay: immunoSEQ multiplex PCR; the TCRdb copy retains only in-frame clones and omits some. The table includes tens of thousands of clones, approximately 86% detected once. As to this clone: Antigen unknown.

Sequences were derived from CD4+ or CD8+ T cells sorted from blood, sampled in a trial of the OX40 agonist ivuxolimab. The gene calls are TRBV7-6 and TRBJ2-1; no firm D call. The clonotype originates from an adult with an advanced solid tumor such as melanoma, head and neck, liver or kidney cancer. DNA of the CDR3: TGTGCCAGCAGCCGAGGTTCCTACAATGAGCAGTTCTTC. Amino acids: CASSRGSYNEQFF.